These T cell receptor beta chains were read from a single sample in a study of T cell responses to AZD1222 COVID-19 vaccine. Some clones are missing from TCRdb's copy, which holds only in-frame ones; the method was immunoSEQ multiplex PCR. Of about 96,000 clones listed, around 90% are singletons. The sample consisted of peripheral blood, taken on day 0 of AZD1222 vaccination. Receptor source: an adult in good health. The CDR3 runs from the conserved cysteine through the conserved F or W. D genes are given only for firm matches. Rows may omit the clone size; those that give it use once, few, many or a size class.

cdr3_aa	cdr3_nt	v_call	j_call	d_call	clone_size
CASRPGQGYSGANVLTF	TGTGCCAGCCGCCCGGGACAGGGCTACTCTGGGGCCAACGTCCTGACTTTC	TRBV25-1	TRBJ2-6	TRBD1	.
CASSPHGAGANVLTF	TGTGCCAGCAGCCCTCATGGGGCTGGGGCCAACGTCCTGACTTTC	TRBV9	TRBJ2-6	.	.
CASSLELAGVYEQYF	TGTGCCAGCAGCTTGGAACTAGCGGGAGTGTACGAGCAGTACTTC	TRBV5-5	TRBJ2-7	TRBD2	once
CASRPLAVTGELFF	TGTGCCAGCAGACCACTAGCGGTCACCGGGGAGCTGTTTTTT	TRBV28	TRBJ2-2	TRBD2	.
CPRHRGPDTQYF	TGTCCGCGACACCGGGGGCCAGATACGCAGTATTTT	TRBV6-5	TRBJ2-3	.	.
CASSADRGGEAFF	TGTGCCAGCAGCGCGGACCGGGGAGGTGAAGCTTTCTTT	TRBV11-2	TRBJ1-1	.	.
CASSAGTANTGELFF	TGTGCCAGTAGTGCCGGGACGGCGAACACCGGGGAGCTGTTTTTT	TRBV19	TRBJ2-2	.	few
CASTSMVGTWEQYF	TGTGCCAGCACCTCTATGGTAGGGACCTGGGAGCAGTACTTC	TRBV6-5	TRBJ2-7	.	.
CSVEGTGRETQYF	TGCAGCGTTGAAGGGACAGGGAGGGAGACCCAGTACTTC	TRBV29-1	TRBJ2-5	TRBD1	.
CASSRGDRAYEQYF	TGTGCCAGCAGCCGAGGGGACAGGGCCTACGAGCAGTACTTC	TRBV28	TRBJ2-7	TRBD1	.
CASSQDPGGHSYNEQFF	TGCGCCAGCAGCCAAGATCCCGGCGGGCACTCCTACAATGAGCAGTTCTTC	TRBV4-1	TRBJ2-1	.	once
CASAGTYYGYTF	TGTGCCAGCGCCGGGACATACTATGGCTACACCTTC	TRBV28	TRBJ1-2	.	.
CASSSHRQGGGTGAFF	TGTGCCAGCAGCTCGCACCGACAGGGGGGAGGCACGGGAGCTTTCTTT	TRBV7-2	TRBJ1-1	TRBD1	.
CASSWDRNTGELFF	TGTGCCAGCAGCTGGGACAGAAACACCGGGGAGCTGTTTTTT	TRBV6-5	TRBJ2-2	TRBD1	few
CASSGRGLANPYEQYF	TGTGCCAGCAGCGGAAGGGGACTAGCGAATCCCTACGAGCAGTACTTC	TRBV5-4	TRBJ2-7	TRBD2	.
CASSELVTSGSYEQYF	TGTGCCAGCAGTGAACTGGTAACTAGCGGGTCCTACGAGCAGTACTTC	TRBV6-1	TRBJ2-7	TRBD2	.
CATSDRAFPSNEQYF	TGTGCCACCAGTGACCGGGCCTTCCCCTCCAACGAGCAGTACTTC	TRBV24-1	TRBJ2-7	.	.
CASSLSFTAYAAKNIQYF	TGTGCCAGCAGTTTATCCTTTACGGCCTATGCAGCCAAAAACATTCAGTACTTC	TRBV27	TRBJ2-4	.	.
CASGLVQNRGTGSSYEQYF	TGTGCTAGTGGTTTGGTACAGAATCGAGGGACAGGGAGCTCCTACGAGCAGTACTTC	TRBV12-5	TRBJ2-7	TRBD1	.
CASSSGKVTYGYTF	TGTGCCAGCAGTTCAGGAAAAGTAACCTATGGCTACACCTTC	TRBV28	TRBJ1-2	.	.
CASSHQFPRSDEQFF	TGTGCCAGCAGCCACCAATTCCCCCGTAGCGATGAGCAGTTCTTC	TRBV9	TRBJ2-1	.	.
CASSVGGRISTDTQYF	TGTGCCAGCAGCGTAGGGGGTCGGATAAGCACAGATACGCAGTATTTT	TRBV9	TRBJ2-3	.	.
CASSPLAGGSYEQYF	TGTGCCAGCAGCCCGCTAGCGGGAGGCTCCTACGAGCAGTACTTC	TRBV7-8	TRBJ2-7	TRBD2	.
CASSQVSLGTGELFF	TGCGCCAGCAGCCAAGTTTCTCTGGGCACCGGGGAGCTGTTTTTT	TRBV4-3	TRBJ2-2	.	.
CASSLGPARPNYGYTF	TGTGCCAGCAGCTTAGGTCCAGCCCGCCCTAACTATGGCTACACCTTC	TRBV11-2	TRBJ1-2	.	.
CASSIDRTGPETQYF	TGTGCCAGTAGTATAGATCGGACAGGGCCAGAGACCCAGTACTTC	TRBV19	TRBJ2-5	TRBD1	.
CASSQGLAGGVGNEQFF	TGTGCCAGCAGCCAAGGCCTAGCGGGAGGGGTTGGGAATGAGCAGTTCTTC	TRBV3-1/TRBV3-2	TRBJ2-1	TRBD2	.
CASSPFGGGETQYF	TGTGCCAGTAGTCCTTTTGGGGGAGGTGAGACCCAGTACTTC	TRBV19	TRBJ2-5	.	once
CATPGPSTDTQYF	TGTGCCACCCCGGGGCCTAGCACAGATACGCAGTATTTT	TRBV7-9	TRBJ2-3	.	.
CASSQDPPVSGRSSGANVLTF	TGCGCCAGCAGCCAAGATCCCCCCGTTAGCGGGAGGTCCTCTGGGGCCAACGTCCTGACTTTC	TRBV4-3	TRBJ2-6	TRBD2	.
CASSIGLVRETQYF	TGTGCCAGTAGTATTGGACTAGTAAGAGAGACCCAGTACTTC	TRBV19	TRBJ2-5	TRBD2	once
CASSEGSGSGETQYF	TGTGCCAGCAGTGAGGGTAGCGGGAGCGGAGAGACCCAGTACTTC	TRBV6-4	TRBJ2-5	TRBD2	.
CASSAQETQYF	TGTGCCAGTAGTGCCCAAGAGACCCAGTACTTC	TRBV19	TRBJ2-5	.	.
CASLYLAGTSYEQYF	TGTGCCAGCCTTTACTTAGCGGGAACCTCCTACGAGCAGTACTTC	TRBV6-2/TRBV6-3	TRBJ2-7	TRBD2	.
CATSSPEFKNEQFF	TGTGCCACCAGCAGCCCCGAATTTAAAAATGAGCAGTTCTTC	TRBV15	TRBJ2-1	.	once
CASSLGGQKNYGYTF	TGTGCCAGCAGCTTAGGGGGACAGAAAAACTATGGCTACACCTTC	TRBV11-2	TRBJ1-2	TRBD1	.
CASSLGGIFSNEQFF	TGTGCCAGCAGTTTAGGAGGGATCTTCTCCAATGAGCAGTTCTTC	TRBV28	TRBJ2-1	.	.
CASSQGLAGEETQYF	TGCGCCAGCTCCCAAGGACTAGCGGGAGAAGAGACCCAGTACTTC	TRBV5-1	TRBJ2-5	TRBD2	.
CASSPTPYGQPQHF	TGTGCCAGCAGCCCGACACCGTACGGTCAGCCCCAGCATTTT	TRBV6-2/TRBV6-3	TRBJ1-5	.	.
CASSQAGTGSNTIYF	TGCGCCAGCAGCCAAGCCGGGACAGGGTCAAACACCATATATTTT	TRBV4-3	TRBJ1-3	TRBD1	.
CASSQDWRPTYNEQFF	TGTGCCAGCAGCCAAGATTGGCGGCCGACCTACAATGAGCAGTTCTTC	TRBV14	TRBJ2-1	.	.
CSVVRLMRDEQFF	TGCAGCGTTGTTAGGTTGATGAGGGATGAGCAGTTCTTC	TRBV29-1	TRBJ2-1	.	.